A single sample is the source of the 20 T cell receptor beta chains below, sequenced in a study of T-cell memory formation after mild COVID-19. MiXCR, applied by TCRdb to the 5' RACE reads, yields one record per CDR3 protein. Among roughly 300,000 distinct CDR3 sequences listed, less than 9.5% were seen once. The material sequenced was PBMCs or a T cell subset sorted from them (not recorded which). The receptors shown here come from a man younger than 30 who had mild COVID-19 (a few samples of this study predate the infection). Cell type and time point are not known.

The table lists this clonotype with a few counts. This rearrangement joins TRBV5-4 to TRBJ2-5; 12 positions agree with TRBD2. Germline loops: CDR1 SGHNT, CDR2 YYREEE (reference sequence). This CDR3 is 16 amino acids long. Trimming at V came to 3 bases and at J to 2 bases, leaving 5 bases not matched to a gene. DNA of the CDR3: TGTGCCAGCAGCTCAGGACTAGCGGGAATTCAAGAGACCCAGTACTTC. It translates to CASSSGLAGIQETQYF.

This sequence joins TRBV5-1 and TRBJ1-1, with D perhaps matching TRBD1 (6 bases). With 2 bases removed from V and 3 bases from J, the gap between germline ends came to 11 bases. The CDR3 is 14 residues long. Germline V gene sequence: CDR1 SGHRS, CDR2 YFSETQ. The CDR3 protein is CASSFTGSYTEAFF. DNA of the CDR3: TGCGCCAGCAGCTTTACAGGGAGCTACACTGAAGCTTTCTTT.

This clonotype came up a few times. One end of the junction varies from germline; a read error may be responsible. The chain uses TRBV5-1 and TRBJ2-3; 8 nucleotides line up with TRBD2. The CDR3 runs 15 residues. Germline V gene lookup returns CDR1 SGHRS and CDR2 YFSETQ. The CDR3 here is CASTLRGASTDTQYF. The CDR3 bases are TGCGCCAGCACCTTGCGGGGGGCTAGCACAGATACGCAGTATTTT.

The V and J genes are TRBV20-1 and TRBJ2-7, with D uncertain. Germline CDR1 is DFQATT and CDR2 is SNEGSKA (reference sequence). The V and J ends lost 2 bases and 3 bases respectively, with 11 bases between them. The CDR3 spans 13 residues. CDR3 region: CSARPTFNYEQYV. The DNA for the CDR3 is TGCAGTGCTAGACCTACCTTTAACTACGAGCAGTACGTC.

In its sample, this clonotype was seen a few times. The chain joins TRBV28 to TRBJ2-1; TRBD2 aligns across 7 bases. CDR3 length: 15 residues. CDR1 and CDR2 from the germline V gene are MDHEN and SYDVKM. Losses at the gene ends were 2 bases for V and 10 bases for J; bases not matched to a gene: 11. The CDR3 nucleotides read TGTGCCAGCAGTTTAGTGGCTAGCGGTGGAGAGGAGCAGTTCTTC. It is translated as CASSLVASGGEEQFF.

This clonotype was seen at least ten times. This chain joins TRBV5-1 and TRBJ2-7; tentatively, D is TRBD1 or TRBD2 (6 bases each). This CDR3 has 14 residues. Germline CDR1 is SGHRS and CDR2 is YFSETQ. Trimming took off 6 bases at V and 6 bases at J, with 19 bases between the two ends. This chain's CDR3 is CASTNGAGEVEQYF. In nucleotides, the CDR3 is TGCGCCAGCACCAACGGGGCAGGGGAGGTCGAGCAGTACTTC.

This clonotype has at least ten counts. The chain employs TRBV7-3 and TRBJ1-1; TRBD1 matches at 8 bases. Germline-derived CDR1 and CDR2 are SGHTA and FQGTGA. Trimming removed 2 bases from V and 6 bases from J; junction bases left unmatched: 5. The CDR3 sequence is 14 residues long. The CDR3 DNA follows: TGTGCCAGCAGCTTAGACAGGGGCAGATCTGAAGCTTTCTTT. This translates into CASSLDRGRSEAFF.

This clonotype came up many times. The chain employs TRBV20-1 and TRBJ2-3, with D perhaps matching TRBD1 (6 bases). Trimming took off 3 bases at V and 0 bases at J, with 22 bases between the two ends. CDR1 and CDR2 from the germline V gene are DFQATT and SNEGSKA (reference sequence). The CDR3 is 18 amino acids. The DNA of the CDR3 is TGCAGTGCTAGCGAGGGTGACGCCAGGGGAACTAGCACAGATACGCAGTATTTT. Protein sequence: CSASEGDARGTSTDTQYF.

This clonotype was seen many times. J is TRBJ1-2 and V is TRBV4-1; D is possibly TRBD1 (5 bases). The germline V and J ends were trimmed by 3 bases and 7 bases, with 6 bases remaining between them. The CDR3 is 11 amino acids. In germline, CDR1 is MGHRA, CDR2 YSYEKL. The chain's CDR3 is CASSQGLGYTF. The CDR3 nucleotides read TGCGCCAGCAGCCAGGGGCTTGGCTACACCTTC.

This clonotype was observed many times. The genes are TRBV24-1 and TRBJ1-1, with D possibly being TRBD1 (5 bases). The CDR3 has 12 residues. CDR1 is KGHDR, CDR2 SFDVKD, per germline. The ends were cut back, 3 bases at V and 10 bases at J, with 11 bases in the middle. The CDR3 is CATSDKWGSAFF. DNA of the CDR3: TGTGCCACCAGTGATAAATGGGGGTCAGCTTTCTTT.

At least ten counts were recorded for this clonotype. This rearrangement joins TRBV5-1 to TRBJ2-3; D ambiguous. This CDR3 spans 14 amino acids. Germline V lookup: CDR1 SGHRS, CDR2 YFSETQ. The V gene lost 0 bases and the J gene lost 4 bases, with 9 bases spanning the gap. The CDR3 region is CASSLGGPADTQYF. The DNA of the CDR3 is TGCGCCAGCAGCTTGGGGGGTCCTGCAGATACGCAGTATTTT.

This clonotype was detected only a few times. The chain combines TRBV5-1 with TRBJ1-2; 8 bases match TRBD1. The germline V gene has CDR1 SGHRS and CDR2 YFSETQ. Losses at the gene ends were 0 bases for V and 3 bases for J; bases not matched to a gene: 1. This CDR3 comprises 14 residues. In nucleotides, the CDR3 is TGCGCCAGCAGCTTGGGGACAGGGCACTATGGCTACACCTTC. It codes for CASSLGTGHYGYTF.

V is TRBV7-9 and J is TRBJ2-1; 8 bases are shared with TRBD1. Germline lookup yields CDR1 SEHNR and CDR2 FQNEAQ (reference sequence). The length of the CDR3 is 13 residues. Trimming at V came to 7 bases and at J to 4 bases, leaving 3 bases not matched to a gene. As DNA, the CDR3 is TGTGCCAGCACCACAGGGGGTTACAATGAGCAGTTCTTC. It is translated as CASTTGGYNEQFF.

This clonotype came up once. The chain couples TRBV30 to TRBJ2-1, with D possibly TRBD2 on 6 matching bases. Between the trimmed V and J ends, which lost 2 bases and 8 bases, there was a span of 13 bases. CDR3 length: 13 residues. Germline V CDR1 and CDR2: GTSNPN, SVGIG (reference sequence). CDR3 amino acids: CAWSRRAGHEQFF. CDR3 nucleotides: TGTGCCTGGAGTCGTCGGGCGGGGCATGAGCAGTTCTTC.

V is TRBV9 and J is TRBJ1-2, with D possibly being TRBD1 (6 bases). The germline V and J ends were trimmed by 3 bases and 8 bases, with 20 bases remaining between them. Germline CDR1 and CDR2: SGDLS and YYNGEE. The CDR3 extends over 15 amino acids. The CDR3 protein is CASSDGAGEFRGYTF. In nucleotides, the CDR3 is TGTGCCAGCAGCGATGGGGCAGGGGAATTTCGAGGCTACACCTTC.

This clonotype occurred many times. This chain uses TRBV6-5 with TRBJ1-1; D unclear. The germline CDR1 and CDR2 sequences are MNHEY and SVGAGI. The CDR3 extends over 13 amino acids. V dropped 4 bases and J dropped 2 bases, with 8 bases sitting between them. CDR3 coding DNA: TGTGCCAGCAGTTTAGTGAGCAACACTGAAGCTTTCTTT. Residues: CASSLVSNTEAFF.

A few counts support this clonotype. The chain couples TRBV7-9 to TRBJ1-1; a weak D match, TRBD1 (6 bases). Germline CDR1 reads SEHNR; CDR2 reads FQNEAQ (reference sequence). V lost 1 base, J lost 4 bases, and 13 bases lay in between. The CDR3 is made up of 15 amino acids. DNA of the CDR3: TGTGCCAGCAGCTTAGTCGATGAAGGGGGCACTGAAGCTTTCTTT. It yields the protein CASSLVDEGGTEAFF.

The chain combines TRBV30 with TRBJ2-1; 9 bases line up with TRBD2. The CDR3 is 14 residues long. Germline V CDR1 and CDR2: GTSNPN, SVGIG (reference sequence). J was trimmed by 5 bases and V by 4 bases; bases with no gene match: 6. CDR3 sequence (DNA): TGTGCCTGGAAAGGGGAGCGGGGGGACAATGAGCAGTTCTTC. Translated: CAWKGERGDNEQFF.

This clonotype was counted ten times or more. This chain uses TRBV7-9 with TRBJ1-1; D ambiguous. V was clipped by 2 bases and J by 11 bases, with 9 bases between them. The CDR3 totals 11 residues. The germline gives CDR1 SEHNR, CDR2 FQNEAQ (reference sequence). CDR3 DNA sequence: TGTGCCAGCAGCTTATTAGGATCGGCTTTCTTT. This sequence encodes CASSLLGSAFF.

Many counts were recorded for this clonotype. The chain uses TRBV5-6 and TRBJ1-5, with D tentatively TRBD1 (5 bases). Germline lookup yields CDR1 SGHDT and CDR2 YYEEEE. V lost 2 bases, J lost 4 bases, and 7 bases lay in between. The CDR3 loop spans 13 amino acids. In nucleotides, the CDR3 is TGTGCCAGCAGCTTCAGGGCAAATCAGCCCCAGCATTTT. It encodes CASSFRANQPQHF.